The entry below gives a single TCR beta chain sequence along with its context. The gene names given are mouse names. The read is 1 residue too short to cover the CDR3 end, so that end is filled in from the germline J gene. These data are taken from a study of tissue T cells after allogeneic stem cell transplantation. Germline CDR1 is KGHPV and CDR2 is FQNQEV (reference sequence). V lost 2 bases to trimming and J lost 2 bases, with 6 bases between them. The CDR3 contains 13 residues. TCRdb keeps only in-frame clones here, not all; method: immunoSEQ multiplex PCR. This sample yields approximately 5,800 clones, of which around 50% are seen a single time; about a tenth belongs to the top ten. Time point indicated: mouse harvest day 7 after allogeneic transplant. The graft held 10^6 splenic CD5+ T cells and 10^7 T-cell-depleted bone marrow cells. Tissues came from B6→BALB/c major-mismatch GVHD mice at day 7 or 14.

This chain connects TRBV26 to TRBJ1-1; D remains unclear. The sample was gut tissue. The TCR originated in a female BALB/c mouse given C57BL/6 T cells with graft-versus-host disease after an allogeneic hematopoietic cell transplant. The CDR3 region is CASSLNPNTEVFF. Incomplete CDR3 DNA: TGTGCCAGCAGTCTGAACCCTAACACAGAAGTCTTC.